This T cell receptor (beta chain) was retrieved from a study of cytomegalovirus exposure and HLA in healthy donors. Whole-study results and caveats: A further, later analysis showed that HLA-associated TCR beta chains (compared with equally common others) were more clonally expanded.

All donors participated as healthy donors of bone marrow. The germline CDR1 and CDR2 sequences are MNHEY and SMNVEV (reference sequence). This CDR3 is built from 14 residues. V dropped 3 bases and J dropped 6 bases, with 12 bases sitting between them. Remarks on this clone: Its antigen is unidentified.

This PCR relied on a set of 60 Vbeta primers and 13 Jbeta primers. Sequencing used immunoSEQ multiplex PCR; TCRdb keeps in-frame clones, though not all of them. The sample contains fewer than 250,000 clones, over 80% of which appear only once. The chain carries TRBV27 and TRBJ1-5; weak D call: TRBD1 (6 bases). This clonotype originated in a woman aged 45 to 65 in good health and CMV-seropositive. Sequencing was performed on PBMCs. CDR3 region: CASSLGGLSQPQHF. The DNA for the CDR3 is TGTGCCAGCAGTTTGGGGGGGCTAAGTCAGCCCCAGCATTTT.